Each of the 32 T cell receptor beta chains below was sequenced from the same sample in a study of neoadjuvant anti-PD-1 for oral cavity cancer. The protocol was immunoSEQ multiplex PCR, while the TCRdb copy is restricted to in-frame clones and leaves out a portion. Of 5,000 or so clones listed, 60% are singletons. The material sequenced was tumor tissue, taken before nivolumab (anti-PD-1) treatment. These receptors were obtained from a person between 35 and 79 years old with oral cavity squamous cell carcinoma.

The CDR3, as DNA: TGTGCCAGCAGTGAACAGGGGAGGTATGCCTATGGCTACACCTTC. As protein: CASSEQGRYAYGYTF. V usage is TRBV2 and J usage is TRBJ1-2, with D possibly being TRBD1 (6 bases). The CDR3 is made up of 15 amino acids. Deletions cut 2 bases from V and 4 bases from J, with 14 bases between. Germline V CDR1 and CDR2: SNHLY, FYNNEI.

The rearrangement uses TRBV5-1 and TRBJ2-1; D is unresolved. Germline V gene data show CDR1 as SGHRS and CDR2 as YFSETQ. Trimming pared 7 bases from V and 1 base from J, leaving 15 bases between. The CDR3 covers 15 residues. The CDR3 loop is CASDKGLGSYNEQFF. The CDR3 nucleotides read TGCGCCAGCGACAAGGGCCTTGGGTCCTACAATGAGCAGTTCTTC. The full variable domain, rest sourced from reference TRBV5-1 and TRBJ2-1, is KAGVTQTPRYLIKTRGQQVTLSCSPISGHRSVSWYQQTPGQGLQFLFEYFSETQRNKGNFPGRFSGRQFSNSRSEMNVSTLELGDSALYLCASDKGLGSYNEQFFGPGTRLTVL.

This sequence joins TRBV30 and TRBJ1-6; no clear D. With 5 bases removed from V and 6 bases from J, the gap between germline ends came to 11 bases. Germline V gene sequence: CDR1 GTSNPN, CDR2 SVGIG (reference sequence). The CDR3 has 13 amino acids. The CDR3 loop reads CAWALYGNSPLHF. The CDR3 region has the DNA TGTGCCTGGGCACTCTACGGTAATTCACCCCTCCACTTT.

V is TRBV15 and J is TRBJ2-3, with 11 nucleotides matching TRBD2. With V trimmed by 6 bases and J by 6 bases, 11 bases remained unmatched. CDR3 size: 16 residues. The V gene's germline CDR1 is LNHNV and CDR2 YYDKDF (reference sequence). The CDR3 DNA reads TGTGCCACCAGAGACCTAGCGGGGGGCGGCCTGGATACGCAGTATTTT. Translation gives CATRDLAGGGLDTQYF.

V usage is TRBV5-1 and J usage is TRBJ2-5; TRBD2 agrees at 9 bases. The CDR3 is 16 amino acids. Germline loops: CDR1 SGHRS, CDR2 YFSETQ. V trimming: 0 bases; J trimming: 4 bases; junction bases outside the gene matches: 7. The CDR3 DNA follows: TGCGCCAGCAGCTTGGCCGGCGGGGGGGCGGGAGAGACCCAGTACTTC. It specifies CASSLAGGGAGETQYF.

V gene TRBV20-1 combines with J gene TRBJ2-7, with D possibly matching TRBD1 (6 bases). V was cut by 5 bases and J by 6 bases, with 11 bases left in between. CDR1 is DFQATT and CDR2 is SNEGSKA in the germline V gene (reference sequence). The CDR3 has 11 residues. The CDR3 DNA is TGCAGTGCTCAATGGGGGCGCGAGCAGTACTTC. Translation gives CSAQWGREQYF.

The chain employs TRBV4-1 and TRBJ2-5, with D perhaps matching TRBD1 (6 bases). Trimming pared 3 bases from V and 5 bases from J, leaving 16 bases between. The CDR3 has 15 residues. From germline, CDR1 is MGHRA and CDR2 YSYEKL. The CDR3 loop reads CASSQGHGIQETQYF. CDR3 coding DNA: TGCGCCAGCAGCCAGGGACATGGGATCCAGGAGACCCAGTACTTC.

This clone was seen a handful of times. The chain is built from TRBV28 and TRBJ2-1; no clear D. The CDR3 covers 15 residues. Germline loops: CDR1 MDHEN, CDR2 SYDVKM. The ends were cut back, 3 bases at V and 5 bases at J, with 14 bases in the middle. CDR3: CASSFGKLRNNEQFF. For the CDR3, the DNA is TGTGCCAGCAGTTTTGGTAAACTTAGAAACAATGAGCAGTTCTTC.

This clone was seen a handful of times. This chain joins TRBV15 and TRBJ1-2; possibly TRBD1 for D (6 bases). The CDR3 length is 15 residues. Germline CDR1 is LNHNV and CDR2 is YYDKDF (reference sequence). V was shortened by 2 bases and J by 2 bases, with 12 bases between the two germline ends. The CDR3 DNA sequence: TGTGCCACCAGCAGAATAGGCAGGGGCAACTATGGCTACACCTTC. Translating gives CATSRIGRGNYGYTF.

The chain recombines TRBV30 with TRBJ2-3, with 8 bases that match TRBD2. The germline gives CDR1 GTSNPN, CDR2 SVGIG (reference sequence). V gave up 1 base and J gave up 2 bases; unmatched junction bases: 5. The CDR3 sequence is 15 residues long. The CDR3 loop reads CAWSGVAGTTDTQYF. In DNA, the CDR3 is TGTGCCTGGAGTGGGGTAGCGGGGACCACAGATACGCAGTATTTT.

This clone has just a few counts. The V gene is TRBV11-2, the J gene TRBJ1-3; D may be TRBD1 (5 bases). The CDR3 consists of 13 residues. Trimming stripped 5 bases from V and 7 bases from J, with 12 bases between. The germline V gene encodes CDR1 SGHAT and CDR2 FQNNGV. The CDR3 nucleotides are TGTGCCAGCAGCCCGGGGCCAATCAACACCATATATTTT. Residues: CASSPGPINTIYF.

The chain links TRBV30 to TRBJ2-7, with a weak D call TRBD1 (5 bases). The germline gives CDR1 GTSNPN, CDR2 SVGIG (reference sequence). Trimming took off 2 bases at V and 6 bases at J, with 17 bases between the two ends. The CDR3 extends over 14 amino acids. CDR3 protein: CAWSYGSGSGEQYF. The CDR3 DNA reads as TGTGCCTGGAGTTATGGGTCAGGGTCGGGCGAGCAGTACTTC.

The V and J genes are TRBV10-1 and TRBJ1-2; D is ambiguous. Trimming cost V 9 bases and J 1 base, with 9 bases left between them. Germline loops: CDR1 WNHNN, CDR2 SYGVQD (reference sequence). CDR3 length equals 12 residues. CDR3 sequence: CARNRSNYGYTF. The CDR3 DNA reads TGCGCCAGAAACCGGAGTAACTATGGCTACACCTTC.

The rearrangement links TRBV7-2 to TRBJ2-3; possibly TRBD1 or TRBD2 for D (5 bases each). This CDR3 comprises 14 residues. The germline V gene has CDR1 SGHTA and CDR2 FQGNSA. V was clipped by 0 bases and J by 2 bases, with 6 bases between them. In DNA, the CDR3 is TGTGCCAGCAGCTTAGCGGGGACCACAGATACGCAGTATTTT. This gives the protein CASSLAGTTDTQYF.

The V call is TRBV10-2, the J call TRBJ1-4; D may be TRBD1 (6 bases). V was shortened by 3 bases and J by 7 bases, with 9 bases between the two germline ends. Looked up from germline, CDR1 is WSHSY and CDR2 is SAAADI. The CDR3 is 13 amino acids. The CDR3 sequence: CASSEQGGEKLFF. CDR3 nucleotides: TGCGCCAGCAGTGAACAGGGCGGTGAAAAACTGTTTTTT.

The V gene is TRBV27, the J gene TRBJ1-5, with a tentative D call TRBD1 (5 bases). V lost 2 bases, J lost 7 bases, and 12 bases lay in between. The germline CDR1 and CDR2 sequences are MNHEY and SMNVEV (reference sequence). The CDR3 spans 14 residues. CDR3 sequence reads: CASSLMAGSQPQHF. The CDR3 region has the DNA TGTGCCAGCAGTTTAATGGCAGGGAGCCAGCCCCAGCATTTT.

With regard to this clone: The germline gene is not matched at one end of the junction; a read error may be the cause. The rearrangement uses TRBV7-7 and TRBJ2-3, with 13 bases matching TRBD2. Germline V gene data show CDR1 as SSHAT and CDR2 as FNYEAQ (reference sequence). The CDR3 is 16 residues long. The CDR3 DNA follows: TGTGCTAGCAGCTTAGGGACTAGCGGGGGCACAGATACGCAGTATTTT. This encodes CASSLGTSGGTDTQYF.

This clone has just a few counts. DNA for the CDR3: TGTGCCAGCAGCTTCACGGGAGGGCTCTCCTACGAGCAGTACTTC. This translates into CASSFTGGLSYEQYF. The chain employs TRBV7-9 and TRBJ2-7; 8 bases line up with TRBD2. Germline CDR1 reads SEHNR; CDR2 reads FQNEAQ (reference sequence). The CDR3 consists of 15 residues. V dropped 3 bases and J dropped 0; count of bases not matched to a gene: 4.

This clone was observed a handful of times. This sequence joins TRBV29-1 and TRBJ1-3; D is uncertain. Germline assignment: CDR1 SQVTM and CDR2 ANQGSEA. The CDR3 is 13 amino acids. The V end lost 4 bases, the J end lost 1 base, and 8 bases lay between the germline ends. In DNA, the CDR3 is TGCAGCGTTGTTCTGTTATCTGGAAACACCATATATTTT. Amino acid sequence: CSVVLLSGNTIYF.

The chain links TRBV7-9 to TRBJ1-2, with D unresolved. CDR3 length: 14 residues. Between the trimmed V and J ends, which lost 1 base and 1 base, there was a span of 7 bases. The germline gives CDR1 SEHNR, CDR2 FQNEAQ (reference sequence). The CDR3, as DNA: TGTGCCAGCAGCTTAGGGCAGCATAACTATGGCTACACCTTC. Translated, it gives CASSLGQHNYGYTF.

The V gene is TRBV4-1, the J gene TRBJ2-5; 11 positions agree with TRBD2. The CDR3 totals 17 residues. V was pared by 0 bases and J by 7 bases, with 10 bases of the junction left unmatched. Looked up from germline, CDR1 is MGHRA and CDR2 is YSYEKL. The CDR3 reads CASSQDPTSGSLGTQYF. The CDR3 nucleotides read TGCGCCAGCAGCCAAGATCCCACTAGCGGGAGTTTGGGGACCCAGTACTTC.

The genes are TRBV30 and TRBJ2-7, with TRBD1 matching over 10 bases. The CDR3 spans 15 residues. J was trimmed by 12 bases and V by 0 bases; bases with no gene match: 14. The germline V gene has CDR1 GTSNPN and CDR2 SVGIG (reference sequence). CDR3: CAWSVLFPGQGMRYF. CDR3 nucleotide sequence: TGTGCCTGGAGTGTACTATTTCCGGGACAGGGGATGCGGTACTTC.

The chain uses TRBV19 and TRBJ2-2; TRBD2 agrees at 9 bases. Germline values: CDR1 LNHDA, CDR2 SQIVND (reference sequence). J lost 10 bases, V lost 6 bases, and 3 bases had no gene match. The CDR3 extends over 12 amino acids. CDR3 nucleotide sequence: TGTGCCAGTAGGGCGGGACTAGCGGAGCTGTTTTTT. It yields the protein CASRAGLAELFF.

This rearrangement joins TRBV9 to TRBJ2-1, with D tentatively TRBD2 (7 bases). V was cut by 4 bases and J by 7 bases, with 21 bases left in between. The CDR3 runs 16 residues. The germline V gene has CDR1 SGDLS and CDR2 YYNGEE. CDR3 sequence (DNA): TGTGCCAGCAGCCTATTCGGCGGGGGCCCGAGGAATGAGCAGTTCTTC. Its translation: CASSLFGGGPRNEQFF.

This chain uses TRBV19 with TRBJ2-2; 12 bases are shared with TRBD2. CDR3 size: 16 residues. J was trimmed by 3 bases and V by 9 bases; bases with no gene match: 8. From germline, CDR1 is LNHDA and CDR2 SQIVND (reference sequence). This CDR3 reads CASRLAGVTDTGELFF. The CDR3 coding sequence is TGTGCCAGCAGACTAGCGGGAGTTACAGACACCGGGGAGCTGTTTTTT.

The rearrangement links TRBV7-9 to TRBJ2-5; 7 nucleotides align to TRBD2. V shed 5 bases and J 7 bases; nucleotides not matched to a gene: 13. Germline-derived CDR1 and CDR2 are SEHNR and FQNEAQ (reference sequence). The CDR3 loop spans 15 amino acids. CDR3 in DNA: TGTGCCAGCAGCCCGCCCGGCGGGGGAAGCGCGACCCAGTACTTC. Protein product: CASSPPGGGSATQYF.

The chain is built from TRBV11-3 and TRBJ2-1, with unresolved D. Germline CDR1 reads SGHNT; CDR2 reads YENEEA. Trimming took off 0 bases at V and 2 bases at J, with 5 bases between the two ends. This CDR3 spans 14 amino acids. The CDR3 bases are TGTGCCAGCAGCTTAGACTTAACCTACAATGAGCAGTTCTTC. This sequence encodes CASSLDLTYNEQFF.

The chain uses TRBV5-4 and TRBJ1-2, with 11 nucleotides matching TRBD1. With 10 bases clipped from V and 4 bases from J, the junction kept 6 bases outside the gene matches. The CDR3 loop spans 13 amino acids. Germline CDR1 and CDR2: SGHNT and YYREEE (reference sequence). The CDR3 protein is CASRDRGAYGYTF. CDR3 coding DNA: TGTGCCTCCCGGGACAGGGGGGCCTATGGCTACACCTTC.

This clone was picked up a small number of times. The chain carries TRBV19 and TRBJ2-7; 9 positions match TRBD1. Germline CDR1 reads LNHDA; CDR2 reads SQIVND (reference sequence). This CDR3 has 16 residues. V trimming: 9 bases; J trimming: 0 bases; junction bases outside the gene matches: 12. CDR3 sequence reads: CASRDRASGRSYEQYF. CDR3 bases: TGTGCCAGCCGGGACAGGGCTAGCGGACGCTCCTACGAGCAGTACTTC.

The chain joins TRBV28 to TRBJ2-7; D may be TRBD1 (5 bases). This CDR3 is built from 14 residues. Trimming removed 5 bases at V and 9 bases at J, with 20 bases between. Germline V gene data show CDR1 as MDHEN and CDR2 as SYDVKM. Here the CDR3 reads CASSLRTRPIPQYF. In DNA, the CDR3 is TGTGCCAGCAGTCTTAGGACACGACCTATACCGCAGTACTTC.

The chain employs TRBV2 and TRBJ2-7; 8 nucleotides align to TRBD1. This CDR3 spans 13 amino acids. The V and J ends lost 7 bases and 7 bases, in that order; junction bases with no gene match: 9. CDR1 SNHLY and CDR2 FYNNEI come from the germline V gene. CDR3 coding DNA: TGTGCCAGCATTGCCAGGGGGCTTGGGGAGCAGTACTTC. Translation gives CASIARGLGEQYF.

On this clone: One end of the junction varies from germline; a read error may be responsible. This chain joins TRBV10-3 and TRBJ2-5; 10 bases agree with TRBD2. The CDR3 is 17 residues long. CDR1 and CDR2 (germline): ENHRY, SYGVKD. CDR3 nucleotide sequence: TGTGCCATCAGCGAGTATACGACGACTAGCGGGCAAGAGACCCAGTACTTC. This codes for CAISEYTTTSGQETQYF.